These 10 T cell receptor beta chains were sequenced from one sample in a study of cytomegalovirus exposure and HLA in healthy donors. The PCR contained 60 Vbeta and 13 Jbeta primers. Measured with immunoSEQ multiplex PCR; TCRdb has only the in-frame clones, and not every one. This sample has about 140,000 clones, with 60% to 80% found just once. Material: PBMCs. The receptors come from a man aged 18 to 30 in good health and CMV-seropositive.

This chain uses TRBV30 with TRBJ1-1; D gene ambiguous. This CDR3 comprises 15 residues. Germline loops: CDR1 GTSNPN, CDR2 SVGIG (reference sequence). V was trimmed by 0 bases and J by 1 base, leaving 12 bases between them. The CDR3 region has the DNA TGTGCCTGGAGTGTTCGCACATACCGGAACACTGAAGCTTTCTTT. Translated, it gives CAWSVRTYRNTEAFF.

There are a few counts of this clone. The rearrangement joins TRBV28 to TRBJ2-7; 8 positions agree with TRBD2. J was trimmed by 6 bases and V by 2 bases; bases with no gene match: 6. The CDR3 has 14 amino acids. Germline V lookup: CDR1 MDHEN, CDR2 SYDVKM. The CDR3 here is CASSLGQRESEQYF. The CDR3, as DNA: TGTGCCAGCAGTTTAGGGCAGCGGGAGAGCGAGCAGTACTTC.

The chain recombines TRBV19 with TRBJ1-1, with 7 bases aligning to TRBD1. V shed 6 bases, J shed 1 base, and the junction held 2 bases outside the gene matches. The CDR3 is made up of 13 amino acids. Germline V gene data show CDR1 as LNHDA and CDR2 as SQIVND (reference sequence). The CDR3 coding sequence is TGTGCCAGTAGGAGGACAGGGAACACTGAAGCTTTCTTT. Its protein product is CASRRTGNTEAFF.

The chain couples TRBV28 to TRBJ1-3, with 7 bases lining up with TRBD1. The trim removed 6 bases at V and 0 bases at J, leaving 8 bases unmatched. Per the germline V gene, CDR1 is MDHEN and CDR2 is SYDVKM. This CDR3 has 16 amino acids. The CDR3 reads CASSAGTVVSGNTIYF. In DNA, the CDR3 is TGTGCCAGCAGCGCCGGGACAGTCGTCTCTGGAAACACCATATATTTT. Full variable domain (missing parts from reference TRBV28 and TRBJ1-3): DVKVTQSSRYLVKRTGEKVFLECVQDMDHENMFWYRQDPGLGLRLIYFSYDVKMKEKGDIPEGYSVSREKKERFSLILESASTNQTSMYLCASSAGTVVSGNTIYFGEGSWLTVV.

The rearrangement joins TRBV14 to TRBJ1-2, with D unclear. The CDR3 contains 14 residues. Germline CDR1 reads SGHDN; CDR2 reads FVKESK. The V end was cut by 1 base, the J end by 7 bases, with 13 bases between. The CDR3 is CASSQVIGVVGYTF. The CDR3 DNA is TGTGCCAGCAGCCAAGTAATCGGGGTGGTTGGCTACACCTTC.

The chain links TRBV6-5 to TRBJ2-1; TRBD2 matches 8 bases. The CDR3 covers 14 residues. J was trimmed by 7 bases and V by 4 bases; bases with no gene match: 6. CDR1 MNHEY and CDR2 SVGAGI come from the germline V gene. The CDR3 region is CASSSREGKNEQFF. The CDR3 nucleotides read TGTGCCAGCAGTTCCCGGGAGGGCAAAAATGAGCAGTTCTTC.

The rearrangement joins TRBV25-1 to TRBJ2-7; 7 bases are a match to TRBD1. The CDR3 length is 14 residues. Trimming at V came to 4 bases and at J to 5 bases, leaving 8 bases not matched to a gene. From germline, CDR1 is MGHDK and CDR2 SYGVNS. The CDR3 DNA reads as TGTGCCAGCAGTGCCCGACAGGGAGTCCACGAGCAGTACTTC. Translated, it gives CASSARQGVHEQYF.

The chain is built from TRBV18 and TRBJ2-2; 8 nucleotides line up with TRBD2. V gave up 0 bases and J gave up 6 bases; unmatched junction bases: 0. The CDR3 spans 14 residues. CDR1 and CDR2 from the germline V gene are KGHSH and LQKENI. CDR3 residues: CASSPPAGAGELFF. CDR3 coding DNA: TGTGCCAGCTCACCACCAGCGGGGGCCGGGGAGCTGTTTTTT.

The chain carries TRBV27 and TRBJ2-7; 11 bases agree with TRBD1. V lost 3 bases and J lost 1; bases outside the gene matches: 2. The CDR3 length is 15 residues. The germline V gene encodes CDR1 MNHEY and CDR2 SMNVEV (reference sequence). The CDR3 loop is CASSFRDRGSYEQYF. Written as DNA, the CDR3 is TGTGCCAGCAGTTTTAGGGACAGGGGGTCCTACGAGCAGTACTTC.

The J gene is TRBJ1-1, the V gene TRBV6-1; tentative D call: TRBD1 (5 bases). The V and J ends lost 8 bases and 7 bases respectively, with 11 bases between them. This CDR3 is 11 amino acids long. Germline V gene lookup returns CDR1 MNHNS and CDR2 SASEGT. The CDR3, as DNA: TGTGCCAGCCGAAATCAGGGTGAAGCTTTCTTT. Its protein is CASRNQGEAFF.